This T cell receptor beta chain was captured by sequencing in a study of Graves' ophthalmopathy and Graves' hyperthyroidism. This CDR3 has 13 residues. Germline V gene data show CDR1 as DFQATT and CDR2 as SNEGSKA (reference sequence). Between the trimmed V and J ends, which lost 2 bases and 5 bases, there was a span of 12 bases. Using RNA transcripts, the TCR beta CDR3 regions were amplified. First-round RT-PCR relied on HTBI primers, and a second-round multiplex PCR came next. A single record per CDR3 protein comes from TCRdb applying MiXCR to the multiplex PCR reads. The repertoire holds around 1,200,000 distinct CDR3 sequences, about 38% seen once, with more than 9.5% in the top ten. Patients newly diagnosed with hyperthyroidism, under 2 months' duration, were aged 18 to 65, the study reports. Additional autoimmune diseases, uncontrolled infections, pregnancy or lactation disqualified patients.

In the case of this clonotype: What it binds is not known. Since a much larger clone is just one base distant, this may be a read error.

Study-wide points: Most thyroid clonotypes expanded beyond 0.001 frequency were also found in blood.

The TCR comes from an adult man with Graves' hyperthyroidism. The chain is built from TRBV20-1 and TRBJ2-5; D possibly corresponds to TRBD1 (6 bases). The specimen was peripheral blood or thyroid tissue (not recorded which). CDR3 nucleotides: TGCAGTGCTAGAAACAGGGCAACGGAGACCCAGTACTTC. It is translated as CSARNRATETQYF.